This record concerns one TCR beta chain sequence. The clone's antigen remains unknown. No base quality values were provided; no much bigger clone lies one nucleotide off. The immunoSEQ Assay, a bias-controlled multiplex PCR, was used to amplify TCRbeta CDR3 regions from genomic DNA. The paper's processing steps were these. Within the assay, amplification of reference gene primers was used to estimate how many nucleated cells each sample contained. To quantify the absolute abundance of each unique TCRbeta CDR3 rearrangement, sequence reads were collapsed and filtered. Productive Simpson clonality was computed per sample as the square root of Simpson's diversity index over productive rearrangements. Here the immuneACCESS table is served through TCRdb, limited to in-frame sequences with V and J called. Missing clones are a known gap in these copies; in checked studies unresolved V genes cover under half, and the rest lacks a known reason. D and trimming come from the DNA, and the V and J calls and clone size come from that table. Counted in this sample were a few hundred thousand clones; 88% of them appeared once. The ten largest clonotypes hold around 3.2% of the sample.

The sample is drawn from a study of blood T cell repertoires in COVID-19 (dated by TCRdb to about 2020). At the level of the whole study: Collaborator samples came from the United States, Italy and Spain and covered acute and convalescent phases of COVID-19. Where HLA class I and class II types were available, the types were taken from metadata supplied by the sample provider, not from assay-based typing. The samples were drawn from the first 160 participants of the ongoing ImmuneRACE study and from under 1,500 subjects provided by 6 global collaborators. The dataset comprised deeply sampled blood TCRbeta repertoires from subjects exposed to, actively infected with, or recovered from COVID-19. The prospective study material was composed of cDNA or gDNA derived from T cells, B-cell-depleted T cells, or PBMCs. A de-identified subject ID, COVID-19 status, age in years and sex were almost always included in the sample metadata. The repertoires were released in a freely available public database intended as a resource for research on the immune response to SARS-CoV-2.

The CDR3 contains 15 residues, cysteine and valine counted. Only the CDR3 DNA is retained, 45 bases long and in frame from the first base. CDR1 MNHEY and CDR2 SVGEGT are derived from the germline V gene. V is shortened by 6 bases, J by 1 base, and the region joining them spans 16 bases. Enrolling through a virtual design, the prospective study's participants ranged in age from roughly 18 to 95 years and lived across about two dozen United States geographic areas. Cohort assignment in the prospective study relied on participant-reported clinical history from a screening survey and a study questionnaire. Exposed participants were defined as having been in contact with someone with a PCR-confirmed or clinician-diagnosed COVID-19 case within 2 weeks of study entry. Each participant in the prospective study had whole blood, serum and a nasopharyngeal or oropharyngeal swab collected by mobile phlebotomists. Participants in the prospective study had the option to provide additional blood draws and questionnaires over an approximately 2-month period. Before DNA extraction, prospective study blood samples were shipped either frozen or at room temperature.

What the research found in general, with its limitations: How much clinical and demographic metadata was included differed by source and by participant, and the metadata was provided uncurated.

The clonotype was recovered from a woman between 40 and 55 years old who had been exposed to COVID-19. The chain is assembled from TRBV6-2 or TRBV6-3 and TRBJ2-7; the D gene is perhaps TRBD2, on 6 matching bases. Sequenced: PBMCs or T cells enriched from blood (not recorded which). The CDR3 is CASSSRDFSSYEQYV. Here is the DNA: TGTGCCAGCAGCTCGCGGGACTTTTCTTCCTACGAGCAGTACGTC.